Listed here is a single T cell receptor (beta chain). The target of this receptor is not known. Qualities for individual bases were not recorded, and no much larger clone is one base off. Without any cell sorting, total RNA and DNA were extracted together from about 20-30 mg of bulk tissue using the AllPrep DNA/RNA mini kit. Roughly five patients with histopathologically diagnosed primary liver carcinoma underwent surgical resection in China between November 2015 and March 2016. Chronic HBV infection was present in the patients, and the patients were treatment-naive at sampling. Each fresh piece of tumor and adjacent tissue was cut in two, with one half stored in RNAlater at -80 degrees C and the other half sent for histology. This entry belongs to a study of tumor-infiltrating lymphocytes in primary liver carcinoma (dated by TCRdb to 2015 to 2018). Looking at the study overall: The five patients, three men and two women aged 30 to 69 years, had hepatocellular carcinoma (four) or combined HCC and intrahepatic cholangiocarcinoma (one). Roughly 3.65 to 7.13 million productive TCRbeta reads were obtained per sample, and no significant difference in read depth was found between tissue types. TCRbeta repertoire sequencing, expression microarrays and whole-exome sequencing were combined in the study across five regions of each liver tumor, with adjacent normal tissue and blood also included. High reproducibility was observed for the technical replicate repertoires, with mean shared-clone rates around 0.9 and correlation coefficients above 0.95. Tumors of the five patients were stage T1-T3 N0M0 with maximum diameters of roughly 4 to 10 cm. A total of some 35 specimens from 5 patients underwent TCRbeta repertoire sequencing, comprising around 25 tumor regions, 5 adjacent noncancerous liver tissues and 5 peripheral blood samples.

Points the paper makes about the study in general: The top 250 clones accounted for a significantly greater share of the repertoire in tumors than in blood (p = 0.039). Consistent with antigen-driven expansion, pairs of tumor regions showed higher repertoire overlap (mean approximately 35%) than either tumor-adjacent pairs (approximately 17%) or tumor-blood pairs (approximately 15%). The study included only four to six patients, and the authors note findings should be validated in a larger study. Because only the TCR beta chain was sequenced and unpaired alpha chains were not captured, true repertoire diversity is likely underestimated. Bulk unsorted samples precluded comparing CD4+ and CD8+ T cell repertoires.

Its CDR3 holds 14 amino acids, cysteine through phenylalanine. Only the CDR3 part of the read is kept: 42 bases, read in frame from the first base. V and J lose 7 bases and 0 bases, and a span of 13 bases separates them. Taken from the germline V gene, the CDR1 and CDR2 loops are MNHNS and SASEGT. TCRbeta-specific cDNA was reverse-transcribed from approximately 460 ng total RNA using a constant-region primer and ProtoScript II reverse transcriptase. TCRbeta libraries were built with three nested multiplex PCR rounds, a slightly modified ARM-PCR procedure. Each of the first two PCR rounds ran for roughly 11 cycles and used multiplex TRBV1-TRBV30 forward primers together with a Cbeta reverse primer. Sample barcodes and Illumina adapters were added in a final 25-cycle PCR with Deep VentR polymerase. Before sequencing, amplicons of 200-500 bp were gel-purified using a QIAquick gel extraction kit. TCRbeta amplicons were sequenced on an Illumina HiSeq 2500 with 250-bp paired-end reads. The original pipeline was this. Quality trimming of reads was performed with Trimmomatic v0.33, and paired reads were merged with FLASH v1.2.11 so that full CDR3 sequences could be recovered. MiGEC v1.2.1b assigned V, D and J germline segments to the rearranged TCRbeta sequences. VDJtools v1.0.0 computed clonotype statistics and Shannon-Wiener diversity indices. Except for diversity analysis, only each sample's 250 most abundant clonotypes were used in subsequent analyses to reduce sampling bias. The raw public reads went through TCRdb reprocessing: fastp at Q25, MiXCR clone calling, in-frame beta chains kept. Every CDR3 protein is listed once, alongside the most common genes and DNA of its rows. These V and J calls originate from TCRdb's pipeline instead of the authors' own analysis. This sample is represented by 80,000 or so distinct CDR3 sequences; under 75% of them were singletons. The ten largest clonotypes hold roughly 28% of the sample.

The TCR was taken from a man aged 35-49 years with primary liver carcinoma and hepatitis B virus infection. The sequencing input was tumor-adjacent normal liver tissue. Here the chain combines TRBV6-1 and TRBJ2-7; no D gene can be assigned with confidence. The DNA sequence is TGTGCCAGCATGGGCGTTGGGCGCTCCTACGAGCAGTACTTC. Its coded protein is CASMGVGRSYEQYF.